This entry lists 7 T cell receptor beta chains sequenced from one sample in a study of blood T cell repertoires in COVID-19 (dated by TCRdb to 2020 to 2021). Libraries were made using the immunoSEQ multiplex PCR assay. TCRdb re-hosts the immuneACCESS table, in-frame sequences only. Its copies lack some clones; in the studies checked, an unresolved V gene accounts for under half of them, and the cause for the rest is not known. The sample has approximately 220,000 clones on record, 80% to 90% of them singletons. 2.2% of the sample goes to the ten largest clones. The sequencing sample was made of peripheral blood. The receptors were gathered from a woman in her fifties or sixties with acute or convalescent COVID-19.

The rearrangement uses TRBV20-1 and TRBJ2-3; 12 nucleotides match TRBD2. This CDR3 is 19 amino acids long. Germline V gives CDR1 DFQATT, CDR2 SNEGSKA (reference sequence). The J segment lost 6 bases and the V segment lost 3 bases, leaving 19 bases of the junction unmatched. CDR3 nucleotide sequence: TGCAGTGCTAGTTCTTTTATCGAGACTAGCGGGAGCGATGCGGATACGCAGTATTTT. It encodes CSASSFIETSGSDADTQYF.

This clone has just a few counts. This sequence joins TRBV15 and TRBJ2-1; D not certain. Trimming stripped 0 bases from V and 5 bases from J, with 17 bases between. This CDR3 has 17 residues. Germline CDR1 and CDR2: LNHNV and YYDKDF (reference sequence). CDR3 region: CATSRDPNRVNNNEQFF. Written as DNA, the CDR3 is TGTGCCACCAGCAGAGATCCCAACCGGGTGAATAACAATGAGCAGTTCTTC.

CDR3 residues: CASSARLLSGTGSRNTEAFF. The CDR3 bases are TGTGCCAGCAGCGCTCGATTATTATCCGGGACAGGGTCCAGGAACACTGAAGCTTTCTTT. The chain employs TRBV9 and TRBJ1-1; 9 bases agree with TRBD1. Germline trimming cut 3 bases from V and 1 base from J; bases unmatched to any gene: 19. Germline CDR1 SGDLS, CDR2 YYNGEE. The CDR3 is made up of 20 amino acids.

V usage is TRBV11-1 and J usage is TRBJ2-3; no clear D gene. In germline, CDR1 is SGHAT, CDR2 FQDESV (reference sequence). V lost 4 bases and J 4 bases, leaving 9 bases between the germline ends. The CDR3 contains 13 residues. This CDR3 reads CASSSPLADTQYF. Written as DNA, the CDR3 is TGTGCCAGCAGCTCCCCACTTGCAGATACGCAGTATTTT.

The CDR3 sequence is CASSIGSRTGELFF. The DNA of the CDR3 is TGTGCCAGTAGTATAGGTTCCCGGACCGGGGAGCTGTTTTTT. This chain connects TRBV19 to TRBJ2-2, with unresolved D. CDR1 is LNHDA and CDR2 is SQIVND in the germline V gene (reference sequence). CDR3 length equals 14 residues. Deletions cut 1 base from V and 5 bases from J, with 8 bases between. The whole variable domain, filled in from reference TRBV19 and TRBJ2-2, reads DGGITQSPKYLFRKEGQNVTLSCEQNLNHDAMYWYRQDPGQGLRLIYYSQIVNDFQKGDIAEGYSVSREKKESFPLTVTSAQKNPTAFYLCASSIGSRTGELFFGEGSRLTVL.

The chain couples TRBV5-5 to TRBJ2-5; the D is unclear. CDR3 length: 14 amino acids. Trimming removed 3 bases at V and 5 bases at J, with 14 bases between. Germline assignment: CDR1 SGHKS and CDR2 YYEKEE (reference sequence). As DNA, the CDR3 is TGTGCCAGCAGCTCCCCGAGCCTGTCGGAGACCCAGTACTTC. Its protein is CASSSPSLSETQYF.

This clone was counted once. As DNA, the CDR3 is TGTGCCACCAGCAGGGACAGGGGCAATCAGCCCCAGCATTTT. Protein sequence: CATSRDRGNQPQHF. This chain joins TRBV15 and TRBJ1-5; 8 bases map to TRBD1. V was clipped by 3 bases and J by 2 bases; unmatched bases: 0. Germline loops: CDR1 LNHNV, CDR2 YYDKDF (reference sequence). The CDR3 extends over 14 amino acids.